Each of the 8 T cell receptor beta chains below was sequenced from the same sample in a study of identical twins. Via MiXCR, TCRdb re-called the 5' RACE reads, giving one row per CDR3 protein. The repertoire holds some 1,600,000 distinct CDR3 sequences, with under 35% as singletons. Sequenced material: cord blood. These receptor sequences come from a newborn girl in good health.

V usage is TRBV6-5 and J usage is TRBJ1-2, with D perhaps TRBD1 (5 bases). V was clipped by 6 bases and J by 4 bases, with 9 bases between them. The CDR3 is made up of 12 amino acids. Germline V gene data show CDR1 as MNHEY and CDR2 as SVGAGI. In DNA, the CDR3 is TGTGCCAGCAGGATCGGGGCCTATGGCTACACCTTC. Amino acid sequence: CASRIGAYGYTF.

This chain connects TRBV12-3 or TRBV12-4 to TRBJ2-1; 9 bases align to TRBD2. V gave up 3 bases and J gave up 12 bases; unmatched junction bases: 12. This CDR3 region has 15 residues. This CDR3 reads CASSFERVAGEAQFF. Here the CDR3 DNA reads TGTGCCAGCAGTTTTGAGCGCGTAGCGGGAGAGGCGCAGTTCTTC.

The V gene is TRBV27, the J gene TRBJ2-4, with a possible D match to TRBD1 (6 bases). Trimming pared 7 bases from V and 4 bases from J, leaving 14 bases between. Looked up from germline, CDR1 is MNHEY and CDR2 is SMNVEV (reference sequence). CDR3 length: 14 amino acids. The CDR3 DNA follows: TGTGCCAGCACCGGCGGACAGACGAAAAACATTCAGTACTTC. Translated: CASTGGQTKNIQYF.

This chain uses TRBV3-1 with TRBJ2-4; 8 positions agree with TRBD2. V dropped 4 bases and J dropped 15; count of bases not matched to a gene: 14. The germline gives CDR1 LGHDT, CDR2 YNNKEL (reference sequence). CDR3 length equals 14 residues. As DNA, the CDR3 is TGTGCCAGCAGCCGTAGCGGGGCACAAGAGACCCGGTACTTC. Translated: CASSRSGAQETRYF.

This clonotype was seen a single time. This chain's CDR3 is CASSQEKGGNSPLHF. CDR3 nucleotides: TGTGCCAGCAGCCAAGAGAAGGGAGGGAATTCACCCCTCCACTTT. The J gene is TRBJ1-6, the V gene TRBV3-1; no definite D call. V shed 0 bases and J shed 7 bases, with 10 bases lying between them. CDR3 length equals 15 residues. Germline CDR1 LGHDT, CDR2 YNNKEL (reference sequence).

The table lists this clonotype with a few counts. The V gene is TRBV2, the J gene TRBJ2-3; D is possibly TRBD1 or TRBD2 (6 bases each). The V gene lost 8 bases and the J gene lost 6 bases, with 12 bases spanning the gap. Germline V gene sequence: CDR1 SNHLY, CDR2 FYNNEI. This CDR3 has 12 residues. The CDR3 nucleotides read TGTGCCAGCGCTGGGGGGCTGGATACGCAGTATTTT. Translation gives CASAGGLDTQYF.

The chain recombines TRBV6-4 with TRBJ2-1, with 10 bases identical to TRBD2. Germline CDR1 is MRHNA and CDR2 is SNTAGT. There are 23 residues in the CDR3. J gave up 6 bases and V 4 bases, and 30 bases lay outside the gene matches. This CDR3 reads CASSVSLVAGGQAGPWIGNEQFF. The CDR3 DNA follows: TGTGCCAGCAGTGTCTCTTTAGTAGCGGGGGGCCAAGCGGGGCCTTGGATCGGCAATGAGCAGTTCTTC.

With regard to this clonotype: A junction boundary mismatches the germline segment, possibly from a read error. The V and J genes are TRBV6-5 and TRBJ2-1; a possible D gene is TRBD1 (5 bases). The CDR3 has 15 residues. Germline V CDR1 and CDR2: MNHEY, SVGAGI. CDR3: CASSYSPGLSNERFF. DNA of the CDR3: TGTGCCAGCAGTTACTCACCAGGGTTGAGCAATGAGCGGTTCTTC.